This TCR beta chain appears in the sequencing data of a study of CD8+ T cells in alopecia areata. Overall study context: Twice daily, treated patients received 5 to 10 mg of oral tofacitinib.

Study results and limitations: Scalp clonality, along with expanded CD8+ clones among the top 100, was significantly decreased by tofacitinib.

Trimming shortened V by 6 bases and J by 0 bases, and 12 bases separated the two germline ends. The CDR3 runs to 13 residues. The V gene's germline CDR1 is SQVTM and CDR2 ANQGSEA. A note on this clone: Its antigen is undetermined.

The treatment here: oral pan-JAK inhibitor, 5-10 mg twice daily. Extraction and reverse transcription of RNA yielded cDNA as the sequencing template. This table comes from immunoSEQ multiplex PCR, and its TCRdb copy is limited to in-frame clones, with some not included. Here the sample spans 90,000 to 120,000 clones, about 83% being singletons. This chain links TRBV29-1 with TRBJ2-7, with D uncertain. This receptor was taken from a human donor with alopecia areata. The sequenced sample was CD8+ T cells sorted from blood, obtained at week 24, from a patient treated with tofacitinib. CDR3 nucleotides: TGCAGCGTGCTAATCAGTAGCTCCTACGAGCAGTACTTC. Protein: CSVLISSSYEQYF.